This is a list of T cell receptor beta chains from one sample in a study of T cell repertoires in cytomegalovirus infection. TCRdb called the reads again in MiXCR, with one record for every CDR3 protein. In the table there are 400,000 or so distinct CDR3 sequences, approximately 31% of which are singletons. The sequencing input was PBMCs. The receptors shown here come from a human donor in good health (CMV status not recorded). Some clones in this sample may be carry-over from other donors' samples. The CDR3 runs from the conserved cysteine through the conserved F or W. A D gene is named only where the DNA matches it firmly. Clone size is shown for a subset of rows, as once, few, many or a class of expanded clone.

size,V,D,J,CDR3,DNA
few,TRBV27,-,TRBJ2-1,CASGQGRSYNEQFF,TGTGCCAGCGGCCAGGGGCGCTCCTACAATGAGCAGTTCTTC
many,TRBV11-3,TRBD1,TRBJ1-1,CASSMDRATEAFF,TGTGCCAGCAGCATGGACAGGGCCACTGAAGCTTTCTTT
few,TRBV4-3,-,TRBJ1-2,CASSQEMPGQISNYGYTF,TGCGCCAGCAGCCAAGAAATGCCGGGGCAAATATCGAACTATGGCTACACCTTC
-,TRBV2,-,TRBJ1-1,CASSESLSGRGSTEAFF,TGTGCCAGCAGTGAATCCTTGTCGGGCAGGGGAAGCACTGAAGCTTTCTTT
-,TRBV7-3,-,TRBJ1-1,CASSLTVGGGTEAFF,TGTGCCAGCAGCCTGACAGTAGGAGGCGGCACTGAAGCTTTCTTT
-,TRBV7-2,-,TRBJ2-2,CASSFRQGGAGELFF,TGTGCCAGCAGCTTTAGGCAGGGTGGGGCCGGGGAGCTGTTTTTT
-,TRBV14,-,TRBJ1-1,CASSQGARDTLNTEAFF,TGTGCCAGCAGCCAAGGGGCCCGGGACACGCTGAACACTGAAGCTTTCTTT
-,TRBV19,-,TRBJ1-2,CASSQGARAYGYTF,TGTGCCAGTAGTCAGGGAGCCCGGGCCTATGGCTACACCTTC
few,TRBV27,TRBD1,TRBJ1-1,CASRSHGLGTGGKGTEAFF,TGTGCCAGCAGATCCCACGGATTGGGGACAGGGGGCAAGGGCACTGAAGCTTTCTTT
-,TRBV5-6,-,TRBJ2-7,CASSLFTSRLGYEQYF,TGTGCCAGCAGCTTGTTTACGTCTAGGCTGGGCTACGAGCAGTACTTC
-,TRBV6-5,-,TRBJ2-7,CASSRRDGSYEQYF,TGTGCCAGCAGCCGCCGGGACGGCTCCTACGAGCAGTACTTC
-,TRBV20-1,-,TRBJ1-1,CSATDGINTEAFF,TGCAGTGCTACCGACGGAATCAACACTGAAGCTTTCTTT
-,TRBV23-1,TRBD1,TRBJ2-5,CASQTSRDSQETQYF,TGCGCCAGTCAAACCTCCCGGGACAGCCAAGAGACCCAGTACTTC
-,TRBV7-2,TRBD1,TRBJ1-2,CASSFVQGAGAWGYTF,TGTGCCAGCAGCTTCGTTCAGGGGGCTGGCGCGTGGGGCTACACCTTC
few,TRBV4-1,-,TRBJ1-3,CASSLSLGSGNTIYF,TGCGCCAGCAGCTTAAGCTTGGGGTCTGGAAACACCATATATTTT
many,TRBV7-2,TRBD1,TRBJ1-3,CASSSNTGTGRNTIYF,TGTGCCAGCAGCTCAAACACCGGGACAGGGAGAAACACCATATATTTT
-,TRBV6-2/TRBV6-3,TRBD1,TRBJ1-5,CASSFGTAHSNQPQHF,TGTGCCAGCAGTTTTGGGACAGCTCATAGCAATCAGCCCCAGCATTTT
-,TRBV7-9,-,TRBJ1-1,CASRPRGLRNTEAFF,TGTGCCAGCAGACCCAGGGGACTAAGAAACACTGAAGCTTTCTTT
few,TRBV4-1,TRBD2,TRBJ2-5,CASSQSLAGSGTQYF,TGCGCCAGCAGCCAAAGTCTAGCGGGATCAGGGACCCAGTACTTC
-,TRBV14,TRBD2,TRBJ2-3,CASSLLRLAGATFTDTQYF,TGTGCCAGCAGCCTCTTGAGACTAGCGGGGGCAACATTCACAGATACGCAGTATTTT
few,TRBV28,TRBD1,TRBJ2-1,CASSLNRGAYNEQFF,TGTGCCAGCAGTTTAAACAGGGGGGCCTACAATGAGCAGTTCTTC
many,TRBV7-6,-,TRBJ1-6,CASSLVSPDFDFNNSPLHF,TGTGCCAGCAGCTTAGTGTCGCCAGACTTTGATTTTAATAATTCACCCCTCCACTTT
few,TRBV19,TRBD2,TRBJ2-2,CASSIAGRGGTTGELFF,TGTGCCAGTAGTATAGCTGGGCGGGGGGGCACAACCGGGGAGCTGTTTTTT
many,TRBV11-2,TRBD1,TRBJ1-2,CASSLDRDPNYGYTF,TGTGCCAGCAGCCTGGACAGGGATCCTAACTATGGCTACACCTTC
many,TRBV7-2,TRBD2,TRBJ2-2,CASSWGTSGGGGGELFF,TGTGCCAGCAGCTGGGGGACTAGCGGGGGGGGAGGCGGGGAGCTGTTTTTT
once,TRBV7-9,TRBD1,TRBJ1-4,CASSLSGGDNEKLFF,TGTGCCAGCAGCCTCTCAGGGGGCGATAATGAAAAACTGTTTTTT
-,TRBV2,-,TRBJ1-1,CASSDRQLNTEAFF,TGTGCCAGCAGTGACCGACAGCTGAACACTGAAGCTTTCTTT
-,TRBV12-3/TRBV12-4,TRBD1,TRBJ1-5,CASSLYRGRGNQPQHF,TGTGCCAGCAGTTTATACAGGGGTCGAGGGAATCAGCCCCAGCATTTT
few,TRBV20-1,-,TRBJ2-5,CSASKAVRETQYF,TGCAGTGCTAGTAAGGCGGTTCGGGAGACCCAGTACTTC
many,TRBV28,TRBD1,TRBJ1-1,CASRVHSPGGDEAFF,TGTGCCAGCAGAGTCCATAGTCCAGGGGGCGATGAAGCTTTCTTT
-,TRBV19,TRBD2,TRBJ2-1,CASSYQRGGFYEQFF,TGTGCCAGTAGTTACCAGCGGGGGGGCTTTTATGAGCAGTTCTTC
-,TRBV3-1,-,TRBJ2-3,CASSEKYGSTDTQYF,TGTGCCAGCAGCGAGAAATACGGAAGCACAGATACGCAGTATTTT
-,TRBV2,TRBD1,TRBJ2-7,CASRLWDRATYEQYF,TGTGCCAGCAGGCTCTGGGACAGGGCCACCTACGAGCAGTACTTC
few,TRBV20-1,TRBD1,TRBJ2-2,CSARVIGQGSPGELFF,TGCAGTGCTAGAGTAATAGGACAGGGTTCCCCCGGGGAGCTGTTTTTT
once,TRBV4-1,-,TRBJ2-7,CASSQVVGFGSYEQYF,TGCGCCAGCAGCCAAGTCGTTGGCTTTGGCAGCTACGAGCAGTACTTC
many,TRBV7-9,TRBD1,TRBJ1-5,CASSLAREGQGAKQPQHF,TGTGCCAGCAGCTTAGCGCGGGAAGGACAGGGGGCAAAGCAGCCCCAGCATTTT
few,TRBV27,TRBD1,TRBJ1-2,CASSNAGTDYHYGYTF,TGTGCCAGCAGTAATGCCGGGACAGACTACCATTATGGCTACACCTTC
-,TRBV7-2,-,TRBJ1-4,CASSRQRGEKLFF,TGTGCCAGCAGCCGACAGAGGGGGGAAAAACTGTTTTTT
few,TRBV7-6,-,TRBJ1-6,CASSSDRGPRYNSPLHF,TGTGCCAGCAGCTCCGACAGAGGTCCTAGGTATAATTCACCCCTCCACTTT
many,TRBV7-3,TRBD1,TRBJ1-1,CASSLLPGQGDVITEAFF,TGTGCCAGCAGCTTATTACCGGGACAGGGAGACGTAATCACTGAAGCTTTCTTT
-,TRBV29-1,-,TRBJ2-3,CSVRQGDTQYF,TGCAGCGTAAGGCAGGGCGATACGCAGTATTTT
few,TRBV25-1,-,TRBJ1-3,CASSEHRVGPRSGNTIYF,TGTGCCAGCAGTGAACATCGAGTTGGGCCGCGCTCTGGAAACACCATATATTTT
-,TRBV7-2,-,TRBJ1-2,CASNRIPGIYGYTF,TGTGCCAGCAACCGGATACCCGGAATCTATGGCTACACCTTC
many,TRBV7-6,-,TRBJ1-4,CASSLRGGGEKLFF,TGTGCCAGCAGCTTAAGGGGGGGAGGTGAAAAACTGTTTTTT
few,TRBV12-3/TRBV12-4,-,TRBJ1-4,CASSPTSTGKKLFF,TGTGCCAGCAGTCCGACATCGACCGGTAAAAAACTGTTTTTT
-,TRBV6-2/TRBV6-3,TRBD1,TRBJ1-4,CASSSQGAATNEKLFF,TGTGCCAGCAGCTCACAGGGGGCTGCAACTAATGAAAAACTGTTTTTT
few,TRBV11-2,-,TRBJ1-2,CASSAQTVNYGYTF,TGTGCCAGCAGCGCGCAGACAGTTAACTATGGCTACACCTTC
few,TRBV12-3/TRBV12-4,-,TRBJ2-3,CASSSDPDTQYF,TGTGCCAGCAGTTCCGACCCAGATACGCAGTATTTT
-,TRBV6-6,-,TRBJ1-5,CASSSLSGNQPQQF,TGTGCCAGCAGTTCTCTGTCGGGCAATCAGCCCCAGCAATTT
few,TRBV6-5,TRBD2,TRBJ2-5,CASSARLAGEETQYF,TGTGCCAGCAGCGCCAGACTAGCGGGGGAAGAGACCCAGTACTTC
few,TRBV6-1,-,TRBJ1-4,CASSIRHPPLNEKLFF,TGTGCCAGCAGTATCCGACATCCTCCTCTTAATGAAAAACTGTTTTTT
-,TRBV19,-,TRBJ1-5,CASSPGTYYQPQHF,TGTGCCAGTAGTCCCGGGACCTACTATCAGCCCCAGCATTTT
few,TRBV6-6,-,TRBJ1-4,CASSYQDPSELFF,TGTGCCAGCAGTTATCAAGACCCGAGCGAACTGTTTTTT
many,TRBV7-2,TRBD1,TRBJ2-7,CASSKAGQVSSYEQYF,TGTGCCAGCAGCAAAGCTGGACAGGTCTCCTCCTACGAGCAGTACTTC